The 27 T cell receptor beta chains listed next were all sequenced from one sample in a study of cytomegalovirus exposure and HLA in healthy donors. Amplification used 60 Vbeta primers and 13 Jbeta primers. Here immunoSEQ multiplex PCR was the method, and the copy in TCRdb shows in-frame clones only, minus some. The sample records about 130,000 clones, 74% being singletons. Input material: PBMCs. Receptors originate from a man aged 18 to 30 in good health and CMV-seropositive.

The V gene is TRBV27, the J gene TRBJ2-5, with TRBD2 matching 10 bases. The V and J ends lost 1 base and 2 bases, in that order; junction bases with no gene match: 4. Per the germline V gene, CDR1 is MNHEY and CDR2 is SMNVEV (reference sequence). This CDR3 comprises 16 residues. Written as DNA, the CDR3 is TGTGCCAGCAGTTTATATAGCGGGGGGCATCAAGAGACCCAGTACTTC. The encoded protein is CASSLYSGGHQETQYF.

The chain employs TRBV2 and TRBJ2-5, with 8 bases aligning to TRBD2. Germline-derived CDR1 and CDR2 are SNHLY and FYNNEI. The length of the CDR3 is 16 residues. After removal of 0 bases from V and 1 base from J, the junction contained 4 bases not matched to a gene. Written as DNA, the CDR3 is TGTGCCAGCAGTGAAGCTTTCCTAGCGGGCCAAGAGACCCAGTACTTC. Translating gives CASSEAFLAGQETQYF.

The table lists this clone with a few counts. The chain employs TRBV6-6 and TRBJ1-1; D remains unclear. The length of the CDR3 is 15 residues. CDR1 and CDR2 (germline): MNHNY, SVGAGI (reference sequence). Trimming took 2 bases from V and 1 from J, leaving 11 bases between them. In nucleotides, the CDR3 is TGTGCCAGCAGTTACCCCCCTACAGCGAACACTGAAGCTTTCTTT. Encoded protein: CASSYPPTANTEAFF.

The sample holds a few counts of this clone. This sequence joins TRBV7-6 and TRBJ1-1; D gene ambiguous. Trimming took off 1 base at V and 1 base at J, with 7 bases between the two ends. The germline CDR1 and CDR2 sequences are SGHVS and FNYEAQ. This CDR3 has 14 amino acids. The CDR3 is CASSLVAGNTEAFF. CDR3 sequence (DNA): TGTGCCAGCAGCTTAGTTGCGGGGAACACTGAAGCTTTCTTT.

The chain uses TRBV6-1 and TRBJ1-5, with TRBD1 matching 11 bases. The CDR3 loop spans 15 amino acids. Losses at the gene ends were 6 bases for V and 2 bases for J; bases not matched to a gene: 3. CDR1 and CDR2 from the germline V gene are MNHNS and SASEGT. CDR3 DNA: TGTGCCAGCAGCAGGGACAGGGGGGGCAATCAGCCCCAGCATTTT. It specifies CASSRDRGGNQPQHF.

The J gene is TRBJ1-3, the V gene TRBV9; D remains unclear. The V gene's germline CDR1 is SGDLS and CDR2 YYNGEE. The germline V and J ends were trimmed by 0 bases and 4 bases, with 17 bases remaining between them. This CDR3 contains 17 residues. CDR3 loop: CASSVVSTGTSGNTIYF. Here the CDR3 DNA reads TGTGCCAGCAGCGTAGTGTCGACGGGAACTTCGGGAAACACCATATATTTT.

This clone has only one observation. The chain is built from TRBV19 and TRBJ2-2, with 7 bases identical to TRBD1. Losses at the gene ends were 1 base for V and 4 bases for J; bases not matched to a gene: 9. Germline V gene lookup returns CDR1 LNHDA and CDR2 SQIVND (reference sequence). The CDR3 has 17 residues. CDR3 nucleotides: TGTGCCAGTAGTATAGTAGTCAGCAGGGGGAGCACCGGGGAGCTGTTTTTT. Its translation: CASSIVVSRGSTGELFF.

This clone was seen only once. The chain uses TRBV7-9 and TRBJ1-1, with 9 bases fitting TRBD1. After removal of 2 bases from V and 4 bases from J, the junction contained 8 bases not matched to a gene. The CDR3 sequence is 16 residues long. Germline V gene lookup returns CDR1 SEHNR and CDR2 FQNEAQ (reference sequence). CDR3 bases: TGTGCCAGCAGCTTATTACAGGGGGCGCGGAGCACTGAAGCTTTCTTT. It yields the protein CASSLLQGARSTEAFF.

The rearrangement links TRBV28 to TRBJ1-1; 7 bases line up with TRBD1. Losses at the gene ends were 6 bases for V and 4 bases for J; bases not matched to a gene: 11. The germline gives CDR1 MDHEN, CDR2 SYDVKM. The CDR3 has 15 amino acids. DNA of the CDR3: TGTGCCAGCAGCCCTTTGAGGCAGGGGGGCACTGAAGCTTTCTTT. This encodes CASSPLRQGGTEAFF.

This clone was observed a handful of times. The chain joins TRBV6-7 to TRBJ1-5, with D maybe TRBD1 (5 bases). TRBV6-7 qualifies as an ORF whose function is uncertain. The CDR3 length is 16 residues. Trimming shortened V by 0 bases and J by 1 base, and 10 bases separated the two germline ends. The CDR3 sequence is CASSYSMDKSNQPQHF. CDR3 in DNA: TGTGCCAGCAGTTACTCGATGGACAAAAGCAATCAGCCCCAGCATTTT.

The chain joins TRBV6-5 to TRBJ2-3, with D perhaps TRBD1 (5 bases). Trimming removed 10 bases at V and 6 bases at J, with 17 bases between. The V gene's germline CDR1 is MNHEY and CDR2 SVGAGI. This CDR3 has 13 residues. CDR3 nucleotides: TGTGCCAACAGGATTGGGGCGGCGGATACGCAGTATTTT. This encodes CANRIGAADTQYF.

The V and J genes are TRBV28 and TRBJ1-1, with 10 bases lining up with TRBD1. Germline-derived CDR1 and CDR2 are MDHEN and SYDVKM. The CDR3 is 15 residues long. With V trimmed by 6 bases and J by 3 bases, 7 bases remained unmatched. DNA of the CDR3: TGTGCCAGCAGGCCCGGGACAGGGGCGTACACTGAAGCTTTCTTT. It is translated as CASRPGTGAYTEAFF.

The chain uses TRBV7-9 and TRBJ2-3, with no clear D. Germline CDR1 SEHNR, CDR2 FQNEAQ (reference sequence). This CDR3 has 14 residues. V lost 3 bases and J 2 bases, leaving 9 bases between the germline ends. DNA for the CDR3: TGTGCCAGCAGCTTCTACAGACCCACAGATACGCAGTATTTT. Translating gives CASSFYRPTDTQYF.

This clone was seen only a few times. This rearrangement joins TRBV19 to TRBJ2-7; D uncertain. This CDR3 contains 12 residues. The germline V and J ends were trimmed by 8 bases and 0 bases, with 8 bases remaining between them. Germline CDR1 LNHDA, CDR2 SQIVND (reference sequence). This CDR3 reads CASGYSSYEQYF. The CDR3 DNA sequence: TGTGCCAGTGGTTACAGCTCCTACGAGCAGTACTTC.

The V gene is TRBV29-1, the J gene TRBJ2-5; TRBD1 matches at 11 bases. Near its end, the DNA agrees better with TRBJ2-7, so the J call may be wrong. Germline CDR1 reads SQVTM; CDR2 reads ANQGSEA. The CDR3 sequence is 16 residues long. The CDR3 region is CSVEPGQGGSPYEQYF. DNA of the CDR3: TGCAGCGTTGAGCCGGGACAGGGGGGATCCCCCTACGAGCAGTACTTC.

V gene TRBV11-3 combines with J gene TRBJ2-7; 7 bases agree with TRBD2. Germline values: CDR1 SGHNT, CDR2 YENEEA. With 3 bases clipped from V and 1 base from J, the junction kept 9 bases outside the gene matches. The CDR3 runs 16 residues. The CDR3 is CASSFTIREVSYEQYF. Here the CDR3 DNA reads TGTGCCAGCAGCTTCACAATCCGGGAGGTGTCCTACGAGCAGTACTTC.

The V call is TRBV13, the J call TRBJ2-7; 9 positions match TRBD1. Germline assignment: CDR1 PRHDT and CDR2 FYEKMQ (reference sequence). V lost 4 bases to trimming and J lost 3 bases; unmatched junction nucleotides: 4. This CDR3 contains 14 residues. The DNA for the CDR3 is TGTGCCAGCAGCTACCGGGACAGGGACTACGAGCAGTACTTC. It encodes CASSYRDRDYEQYF.

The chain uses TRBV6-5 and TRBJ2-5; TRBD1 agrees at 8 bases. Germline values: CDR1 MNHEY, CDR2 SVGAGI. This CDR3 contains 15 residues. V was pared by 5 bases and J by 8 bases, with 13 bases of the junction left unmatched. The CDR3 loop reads CASSRGTGLSGTQYF. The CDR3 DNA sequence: TGTGCCAGCAGTCGGGGGACAGGCCTCTCAGGAACCCAGTACTTC.

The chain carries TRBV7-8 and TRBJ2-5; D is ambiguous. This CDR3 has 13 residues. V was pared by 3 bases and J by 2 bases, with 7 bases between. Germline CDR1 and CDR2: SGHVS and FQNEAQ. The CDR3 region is CASSFSQQETQYF. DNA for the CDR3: TGTGCCAGCAGCTTTAGCCAACAAGAGACCCAGTACTTC.

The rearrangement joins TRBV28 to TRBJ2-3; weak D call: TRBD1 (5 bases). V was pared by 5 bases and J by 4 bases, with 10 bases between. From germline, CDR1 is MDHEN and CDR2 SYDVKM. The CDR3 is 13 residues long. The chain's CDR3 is CASSIRVPDTQYF. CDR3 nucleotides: TGTGCCAGCAGTATCAGGGTCCCAGATACGCAGTATTTT.

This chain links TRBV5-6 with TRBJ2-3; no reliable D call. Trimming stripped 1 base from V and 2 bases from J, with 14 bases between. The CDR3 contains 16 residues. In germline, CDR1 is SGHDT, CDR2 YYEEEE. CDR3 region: CASSLFLGPATDTQYF. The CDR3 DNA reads TGTGCCAGCAGCTTGTTTCTTGGGCCCGCCACAGATACGCAGTATTTT.

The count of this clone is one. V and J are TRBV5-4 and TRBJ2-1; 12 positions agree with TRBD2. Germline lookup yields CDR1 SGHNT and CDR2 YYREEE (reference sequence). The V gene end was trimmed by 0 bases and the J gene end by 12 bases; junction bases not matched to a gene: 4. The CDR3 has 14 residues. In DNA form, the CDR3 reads TGTGCCAGCAGCTTGGGGCTAGCGGGGGGGTCGCAGTTCTTC. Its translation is CASSLGLAGGSQFF.

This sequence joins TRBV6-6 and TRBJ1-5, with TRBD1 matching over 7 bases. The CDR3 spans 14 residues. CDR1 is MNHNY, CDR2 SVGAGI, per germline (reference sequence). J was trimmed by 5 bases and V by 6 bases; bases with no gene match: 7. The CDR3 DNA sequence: TGTGCCAGCAGCTACCCCGGGACAGATCAGCCCCAGCATTTT. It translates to CASSYPGTDQPQHF.

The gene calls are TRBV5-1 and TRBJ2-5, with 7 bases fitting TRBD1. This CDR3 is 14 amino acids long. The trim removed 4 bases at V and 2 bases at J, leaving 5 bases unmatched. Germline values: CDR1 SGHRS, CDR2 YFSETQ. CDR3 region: CASSVGTAQETQYF. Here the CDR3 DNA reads TGCGCCAGCAGCGTCGGGACAGCTCAAGAGACCCAGTACTTC.

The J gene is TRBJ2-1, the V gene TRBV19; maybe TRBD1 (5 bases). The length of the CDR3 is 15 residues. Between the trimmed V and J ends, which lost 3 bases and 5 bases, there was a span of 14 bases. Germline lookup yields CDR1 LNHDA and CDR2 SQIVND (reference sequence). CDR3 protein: CASSMAGHTDNEQFF. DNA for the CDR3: TGTGCCAGTAGTATGGCAGGACACACGGACAATGAGCAGTTCTTC.

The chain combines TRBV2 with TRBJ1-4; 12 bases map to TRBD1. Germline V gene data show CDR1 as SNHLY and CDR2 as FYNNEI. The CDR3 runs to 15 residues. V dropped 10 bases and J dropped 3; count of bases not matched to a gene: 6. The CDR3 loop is CATRDRGLSNEKLFF. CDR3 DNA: TGTGCCACAAGGGACAGGGGGCTTTCTAATGAAAAACTGTTTTTT.

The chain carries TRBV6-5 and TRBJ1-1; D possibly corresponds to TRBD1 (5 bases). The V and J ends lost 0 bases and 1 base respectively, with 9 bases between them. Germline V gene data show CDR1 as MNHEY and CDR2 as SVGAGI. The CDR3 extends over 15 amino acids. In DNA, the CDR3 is TGTGCCAGCAGTTACTCTTGGCAGGGGAACACTGAAGCTTTCTTT. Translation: CASSYSWQGNTEAFF.